This TCR beta chain was captured in a study of regulatory T cells in long-lasting Graves disease. Findings and limits, study-wide: New patients shared approximately 1,000 public clonotypes, and persistent patients shared more, with approximately 2,600.

Investigators prepared the TCR beta libraries by applying iRepertoire HTBI primers and Arm-PCR of CDR3 regions. One entry per CDR3 protein results from TCRdb running MiXCR on the multiplex PCR reads. The table includes hundreds of thousands of distinct CDR3 sequences, roughly a sixth detected once. Stated time point: newly diagnosed GD, antithyroid drugs for less than 3 months. Following extraction of RNA from PBMCs, that RNA was used to make the TCR library. Patients with Graves' disease were diagnosed by American Thyroid Association guidelines. CDR1 and CDR2 (germline): LNHDA, SQIVND (reference sequence). Losses at the gene ends were 3 bases for V and 6 bases for J; bases not matched to a gene: 7. The CDR3 length is 15 residues. A word on this clonotype: The target antigen is unknown.

The sample also formed part of further work on T cells in Graves' hyperthyroidism and ophthalmopathy. Per that paper: Together with thyroid ultrasound, orbital computed tomography, serum thyroxine and TRAb, clinical symptoms were used for diagnoses. An initial round of RT-PCR targeting the TCR CDR3 relied on the HTBI primer set.

The starting material was peripheral blood mononuclear cells (PBMCs), obtained at new diagnosis, from a patient treated with antithyroid drugs. The gene calls are TRBV19 and TRBJ1-1, with 10 bases fitting TRBD1. This TCR came from a man between 40 and 49 years old with Graves disease. The CDR3 sequence is CASSIIRDRGAEAFF. DNA for the CDR3: TGTGCCAGTAGTATCATCAGGGACAGGGGCGCTGAAGCTTTCTTT.